The T cell receptor beta chain described here comes from a study of Graves' ophthalmopathy and Graves' hyperthyroidism. Overall study: Researchers obtained peripheral blood at initial diagnosis, before any treatment had begun. Points from the study as a whole: Thyroid clonotypes that were expanded above 0.001 frequency mostly also appeared in blood.

Other autoimmune diseases, uncontrolled infections, pregnancy or lactation ruled patients out of participation. A volume of 10 ml of fresh peripheral blood supplied the PBMCs. The CDR3 is made up of 12 amino acids. Trimming removed 10 bases at V and 5 bases at J, with 14 bases between. CDR1 is MNHEY and CDR2 is SMNVEV in the germline V gene (reference sequence). Many counts were recorded for this clonotype. Its specificity is not known. RNA transcripts were the template, and TCR beta CDR3 regions were amplified from them. The authors performed first-round RT-PCR with HTBI primers and then a second-round multiplex PCR. From the multiplex PCR reads, TCRdb called clonotypes with MiXCR, one entry per CDR3 protein. The sample lists about 220,000 distinct CDR3 sequences, roughly 21% occurring once.

Sequencing input: peripheral blood. The chain combines TRBV27 with TRBJ1-2; D is unclear. The TCR comes from a woman between 50 and 59 years old with Graves' ophthalmopathy. The CDR3 nucleotides read TGTGCCACCCTTGATTCAACGTATGGCTACACCTTC. Translation: CATLDSTYGYTF.